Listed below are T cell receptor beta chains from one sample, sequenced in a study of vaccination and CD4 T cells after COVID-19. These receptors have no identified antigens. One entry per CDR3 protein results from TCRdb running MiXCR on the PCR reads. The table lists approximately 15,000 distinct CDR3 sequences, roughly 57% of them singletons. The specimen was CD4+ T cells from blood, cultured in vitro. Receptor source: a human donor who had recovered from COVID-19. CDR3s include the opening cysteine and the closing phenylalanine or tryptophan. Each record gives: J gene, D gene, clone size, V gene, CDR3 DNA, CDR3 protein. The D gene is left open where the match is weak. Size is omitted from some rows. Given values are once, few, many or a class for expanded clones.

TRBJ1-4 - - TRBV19 TGTGCCAGTACCACGCAGGCACTAAATGAAAAACTGTTTTTT CASTTQALNEKLFF
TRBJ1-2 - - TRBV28 TGTGCCAGCAGTTCCGGGATGACCTATGGCTACACCTTC CASSSGMTYGYTF
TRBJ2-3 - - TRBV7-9 TGTGCCAGCAGCTTCGTGAGCACAGATACGCAGTATTTT CASSFVSTDTQYF
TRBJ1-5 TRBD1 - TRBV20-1 TGCAGTGCTAGAGATTTAAAGGGGGCCGATCAGCCCCAGCATTTT CSARDLKGADQPQHF
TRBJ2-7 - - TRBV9 TGTGCCAGCAGCCGTGATAGGTTTTCCTACGAGCAGTACTTC CASSRDRFSYEQYF
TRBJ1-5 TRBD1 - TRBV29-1 TGCAGCGCCAGGACAGGGTTAGATCAGCCCCAGCATTTT CSARTGLDQPQHF
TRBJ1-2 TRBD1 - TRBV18 TGTGCCAGCTCACCCAGACAGGGGGCATATGGCTACACCTTC CASSPRQGAYGYTF
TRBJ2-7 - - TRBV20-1 TGCAGTGCTAGAGATTACGCAGGGGTTTCCTACGAGCAGTACTTC CSARDYAGVSYEQYF
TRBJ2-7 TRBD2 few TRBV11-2 TGTGCCAGCAAGCTAGCGGGAGGCTACGAGCAGTACTTC CASKLAGGYEQYF
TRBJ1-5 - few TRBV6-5 TGTGCCAGCAGTTACCCTGGGAATCAGCCCCAGCATTTT CASSYPGNQPQHF
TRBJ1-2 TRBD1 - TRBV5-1 TGCGCCAGCAGCTCAGGGGAACGGGACAGGAGATACTATGGCTACACCTTC CASSSGERDRRYYGYTF
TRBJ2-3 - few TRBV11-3 TGTGCCAGTAGCTTACTCTCGGGGGACCTTCAACGCACAGATACGCAGTATTTT CASSLLSGDLQRTDTQYF
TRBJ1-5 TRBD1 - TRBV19 TGTGCCAGTAGTATTGTGGGAGGGGGCTCGAGTAGCAATCAGCCCCAGCATTTT CASSIVGGGSSSNQPQHF
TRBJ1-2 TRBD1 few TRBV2 TGTGCCAGCAGTGAAGAAGACAGGGGGCTATACTATGGCTACACCTTC CASSEEDRGLYYGYTF
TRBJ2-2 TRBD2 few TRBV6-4 TGTGCCAGCAGTGAACTAGCGGGAGACACCGGGGAGCTGTTTTTT CASSELAGDTGELFF
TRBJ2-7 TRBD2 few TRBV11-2 TGTGCCAGCAGCCCCGGACTAGCGGGAGCCTACGAGCAGTACTTC CASSPGLAGAYEQYF